This TCR beta chain comes out of a study of tumor and adjacent non-tumor tissue in lung cancer. No cell sorting was done before RNA was extracted from the tissue. Chemotherapy-naive patients with new lung cancer underwent thoracic surgery in China, August–late 2014. Trimming took 6 bases from V and 10 from J, leaving 12 bases between them. CDR1 and CDR2 from the germline V gene are SQVTM and ANQGSEA. CDR3 length: 11 residues. A modified ARM-PCR protocol with three rounds of nested PCR amplified TCRbeta. Using its own MiXCR run on the multiplex PCR reads, TCRdb lists one record per CDR3 protein. The sample has roughly 220,000 distinct CDR3 sequences; less than 80% are singletons. This clonotype was seen ten or more times.

The clonotype comes from a man aged 55 to 69 with non-small cell lung cancer. The rearrangement links TRBV29-1 to TRBJ1-4; no firm D call. Input material: lung tumor tissue. The CDR3: CSVLREAKLFF. For the CDR3, the DNA is TGCAGCGTACTACGGGAGGCAAAACTGTTTTTT.